Shown below are 18 T cell receptor beta chains from a single sample sequenced in a study of control samples from healthy donors and cancer patients. Measured with immunoSEQ multiplex PCR; TCRdb has only the in-frame clones, and not every one. Found here are approximately 89,000 clones, roughly 86% of them singletons; the top ten hold 20%. The specimen was blood. The receptors come from a man aged 50 or older in good health.

For this clone: Distinct nucleotide sequences in the sample also encode this CDR3. This rearrangement joins TRBV5-5 to TRBJ2-1, with a weak D call TRBD2 (5 bases). The germline gives CDR1 SGHKS, CDR2 YYEKEE (reference sequence). The CDR3 is 13 residues long. V shed 5 bases and J shed 8 bases, with 14 bases lying between them. The CDR3 reads CASSNRGVDEQFF. The CDR3 DNA is TGTGCCAGCAGTAACCGGGGAGTCGATGAGCAGTTCTTC.

The V gene is TRBV18, the J gene TRBJ1-3; D not certain. This CDR3 has 16 residues. V gave up 1 base and J gave up 0 bases, with 10 bases separating them. CDR1 KGHSH and CDR2 LQKENI come from the germline V gene. CDR3 coding DNA: TGTGCCAGCTCACCACAAGACGCAGGCTCTGGAAACACCATATATTTT. This codes for CASSPQDAGSGNTIYF.

The V gene is TRBV7-6, the J gene TRBJ2-7; 7 positions match TRBD2. V lost 5 bases, J lost 0 bases, and 7 bases stayed unmatched. The CDR3 runs 15 residues. Germline CDR1 and CDR2: SGHVS and FNYEAQ. The CDR3 sequence is CASSPLGGISYEQYF. The DNA for the CDR3 is TGTGCCAGCAGCCCTCTCGGGGGGATCTCCTACGAGCAGTACTTC. Full variable domain (rest looked up from reference TRBV7-6 and TRBJ2-7): GAGVSQSPRYKVTKRGQDVALRCDPISGHVSLYWYRQALGQGPEFLTYFNYEAQQDKSGLPNDRFSAERPEGSISTLTIQRTEQRDSAMYRCASSPLGGISYEQYFGPGTRLTVT.

This chain links TRBV5-4 with TRBJ2-5; 7 nucleotides align to TRBD2. The CDR3 is 16 amino acids. Trimming cost V 4 bases and J 1 base; bases outside gene matches: 10. In germline, CDR1 is SGHNT, CDR2 YYREEE (reference sequence). CDR3 in amino acids: CASSLWVSGGQETQYF. CDR3 in DNA: TGTGCCAGCAGCCTCTGGGTCTCGGGAGGCCAAGAGACCCAGTACTTC.

The chain couples TRBV19 to TRBJ1-2; the D gene is possibly TRBD1 (5 bases). Germline CDR1 is LNHDA and CDR2 is SQIVND (reference sequence). Trimming left V 1 base short and J 8 bases short, with 17 bases between. The CDR3 consists of 15 residues. DNA for the CDR3: TGTGCCAGTAGTATAGTCCTCGTCAGGGCGGGGGGCTACACCTTC. Encoded protein: CASSIVLVRAGGYTF. Looking up the rest from reference TRBV19 and TRBJ1-2 gives the full variable domain: DGGITQSPKYLFRKEGQNVTLSCEQNLNHDAMYWYRQDPGQGLRLIYYSQIVNDFQKGDIAEGYSVSREKKESFPLTVTSAQKNPTAFYLCASSIVLVRAGGYTFGSGTRLTVV.

This chain links TRBV15 with TRBJ1-4; D perhaps matches TRBD1 (6 bases). The CDR3 extends over 15 amino acids. Trimming pared 1 base from V and 7 bases from J, leaving 13 bases between. CDR1 and CDR2 from the germline V gene are LNHNV and YYDKDF (reference sequence). The CDR3 sequence: CATSRGTADSEKLFF. In nucleotides, the CDR3 is TGTGCCACCAGCAGAGGGACAGCGGACAGTGAAAAACTGTTTTTT.

Here the CDR3 DNA reads TGCGCCAGCAGCCAAGATGGGGCCAGTGGTGAGCAGTTCTTC. Encoded protein: CASSQDGASGEQFF. The chain uses TRBV4-3 and TRBJ2-1, with D possibly being TRBD1 (5 bases). V lost 0 bases and J 9 bases, leaving 12 bases between the germline ends. Per the germline V gene, CDR1 is LGHNA and CDR2 is YSLEER. The CDR3 sequence is 14 residues long.

The genes are TRBV19 and TRBJ2-7, with D unclear. Germline V CDR1 and CDR2: LNHDA, SQIVND (reference sequence). Deletions cut 7 bases from V and 3 bases from J, with 10 bases between. This CDR3 is 12 amino acids long. The CDR3 loop reads CASMNTIYEQYV. The DNA of the CDR3 is TGTGCCAGTATGAACACGATCTACGAGCAGTACGTC.

The J gene is TRBJ1-6, the V gene TRBV6-5; tentatively, D is TRBD1 (5 bases). CDR3 size: 14 residues. Looked up from germline, CDR1 is MNHEY and CDR2 is SVGAGI. V was shortened by 2 bases and J by 7 bases, with 9 bases between the two germline ends. The CDR3 DNA reads as TGTGCCAGCAGTTACACGGGGACCAATTCACCCCTCCACTTT. Residues: CASSYTGTNSPLHF.

The V call is TRBV18, the J call TRBJ2-2, with D tentatively TRBD2 (5 bases). Germline loops: CDR1 KGHSH, CDR2 LQKENI. The germline V and J ends were trimmed by 3 bases and 1 base, with 9 bases remaining between them. This CDR3 has 15 residues. The CDR3 nucleotides read TGTGCCAGCTCACCCCTAGCAGTGAACACCGGGGAGCTGTTTTTT. Protein: CASSPLAVNTGELFF.

J is TRBJ2-3 and V is TRBV10-3; TRBD1 agrees at 8 bases. The CDR3 has 14 residues. The V gene's germline CDR1 is ENHRY and CDR2 SYGVKD. Trimming cost V 6 bases and J 3 bases; bases outside gene matches: 5. CDR3 amino acids: CAIRDREGTDTQYF. The CDR3 nucleotides are TGTGCCATCAGGGACAGGGAAGGGACAGATACGCAGTATTTT.

The chain carries TRBV11-1 and TRBJ1-1, with 7 bases lining up with TRBD1. Trimming cost V 2 bases and J 1 base; bases outside gene matches: 4. Germline CDR1 and CDR2: SGHAT and FQDESV (reference sequence). The CDR3 runs to 15 residues. In nucleotides, the CDR3 is TGTGCCAGCAGCTTAAGTGGGACAGCGAACACTGAAGCTTTCTTT. Its protein is CASSLSGTANTEAFF.

The rearrangement uses TRBV5-8 and TRBJ2-2, with D possibly matching TRBD2 (6 bases). V lost 0 bases and J lost 4, with 13 bases in between. In germline, CDR1 is SGHTS, CDR2 YDEGEE. The length of the CDR3 is 16 residues. The CDR3 DNA reads as TGTGCCAGCAGCTTGGCCACACTAGCTCGCACCGGGGAGCTGTTTTTT. Protein: CASSLATLARTGELFF.

V is TRBV12-3 or TRBV12-4 and J is TRBJ2-1, with no clear D. Trimming stripped 2 bases from V and 12 bases from J, with 11 bases between. The CDR3 has 12 residues. The CDR3 loop reads CASSLKGLGQFF. Written as DNA, the CDR3 is TGTGCCAGCAGTTTAAAGGGATTGGGGCAGTTCTTC.

The V and J genes are TRBV5-1 and TRBJ2-1; D might be TRBD1 (5 bases). CDR3 length: 14 residues. The germline V and J ends were trimmed by 0 bases and 4 bases, with 8 bases remaining between them. The germline V gene encodes CDR1 SGHRS and CDR2 YFSETQ. The CDR3 spells CASSLGRQYNEQFF. CDR3 nucleotides: TGCGCCAGCAGCTTGGGCCGACAGTACAATGAGCAGTTCTTC.

V is TRBV9 and J is TRBJ1-3; tentatively, D is TRBD1 (6 bases). V lost 4 bases and J lost 4, with 9 bases in between. Germline V lookup: CDR1 SGDLS, CDR2 YYNGEE. This CDR3 region has 13 residues. This CDR3 is CASSQGRGNTIYF. DNA for the CDR3: TGTGCCAGCAGCCAGGGGAGAGGAAACACCATATATTTT. The variable domain in full, completed from reference TRBV9 and TRBJ1-3, reads DSGVTQTPKHLITATGQRVTLRCSPRSGDLSVYWYQQSLDQGLQFLIQYYNGEERAKGNILERFSAQQFPDLHSELNLSSLELGDSALYFCASSQGRGNTIYFGEGSWLTVV.

This chain links TRBV11-2 with TRBJ1-3, with D hard to call. The CDR3 is 15 residues long. The V gene's germline CDR1 is SGHAT and CDR2 FQNNGV. Between the trimmed V and J ends, which lost 1 base and 4 bases, there was a span of 11 bases. CDR3 region: CASSLVLGAGNTIYF. CDR3 nucleotides: TGTGCCAGCAGCTTAGTGCTGGGAGCCGGAAACACCATATATTTT.

The DNA for the CDR3 is TGTGCCAGCAGTTACCCGGACAGTTCAACTAATGAAAAACTGTTTTTT. This codes for CASSYPDSSTNEKLFF. The chain has TRBV6-7 and TRBJ1-4; tentative D call: TRBD1 (6 bases). TRBV6-7 qualifies as an ORF whose function is uncertain. Trimming cost V 2 bases and J 0 bases, with 10 bases left between them. The CDR3 loop spans 16 amino acids.